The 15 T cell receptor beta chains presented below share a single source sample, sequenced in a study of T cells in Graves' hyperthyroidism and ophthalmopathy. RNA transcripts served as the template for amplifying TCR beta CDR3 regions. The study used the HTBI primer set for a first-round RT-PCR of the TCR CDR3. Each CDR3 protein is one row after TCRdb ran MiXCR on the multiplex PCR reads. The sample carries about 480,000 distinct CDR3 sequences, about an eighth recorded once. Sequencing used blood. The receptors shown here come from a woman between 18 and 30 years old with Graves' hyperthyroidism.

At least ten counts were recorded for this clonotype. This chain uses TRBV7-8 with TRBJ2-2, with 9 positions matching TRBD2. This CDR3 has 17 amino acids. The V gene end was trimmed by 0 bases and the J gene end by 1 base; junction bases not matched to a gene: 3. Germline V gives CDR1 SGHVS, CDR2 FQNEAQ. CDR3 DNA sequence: TGTGCCAGCAGCTTAGCAGCGGGAGGTCTGAACACCGGGGAGCTGTTTTTT. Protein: CASSLAAGGLNTGELFF.

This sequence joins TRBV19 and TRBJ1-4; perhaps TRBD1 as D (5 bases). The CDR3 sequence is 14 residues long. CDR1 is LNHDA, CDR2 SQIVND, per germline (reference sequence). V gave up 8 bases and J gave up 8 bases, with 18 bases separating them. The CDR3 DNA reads TGTGCCAGTGGGCAAGCAGGGAGAAAGGAAAAACTGTTTTTT. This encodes CASGQAGRKEKLFF.

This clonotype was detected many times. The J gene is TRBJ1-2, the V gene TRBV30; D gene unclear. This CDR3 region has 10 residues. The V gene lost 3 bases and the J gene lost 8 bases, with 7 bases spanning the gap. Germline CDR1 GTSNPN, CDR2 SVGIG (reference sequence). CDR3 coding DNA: TGTGCCTGGAGATGGGTGGGCTACACCTTC. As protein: CAWRWVGYTF.

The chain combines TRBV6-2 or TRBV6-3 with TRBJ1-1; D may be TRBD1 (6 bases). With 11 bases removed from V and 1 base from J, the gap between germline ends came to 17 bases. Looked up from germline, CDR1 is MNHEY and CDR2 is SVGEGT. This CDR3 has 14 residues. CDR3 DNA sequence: TGTGCCCTAAGTCCAGACAGGAAGAACACTGAAGCTTTCTTT. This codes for CALSPDRKNTEAFF.

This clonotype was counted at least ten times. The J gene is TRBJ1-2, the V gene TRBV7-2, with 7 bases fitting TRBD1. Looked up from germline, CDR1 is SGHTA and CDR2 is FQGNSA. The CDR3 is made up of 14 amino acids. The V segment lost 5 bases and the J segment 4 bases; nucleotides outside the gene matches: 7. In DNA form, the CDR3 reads TGTGCCAGCAGCAAATCCGGGACAGCCTATGGCTACACCTTC. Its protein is CASSKSGTAYGYTF.

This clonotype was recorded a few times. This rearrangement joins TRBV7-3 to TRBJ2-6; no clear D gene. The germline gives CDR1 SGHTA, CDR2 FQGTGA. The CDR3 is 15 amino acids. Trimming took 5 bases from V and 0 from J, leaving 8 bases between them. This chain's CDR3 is CASSRDPSGANVLTF. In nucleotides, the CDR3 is TGTGCCAGCAGCCGTGACCCCTCTGGGGCCAACGTCCTGACTTTC.

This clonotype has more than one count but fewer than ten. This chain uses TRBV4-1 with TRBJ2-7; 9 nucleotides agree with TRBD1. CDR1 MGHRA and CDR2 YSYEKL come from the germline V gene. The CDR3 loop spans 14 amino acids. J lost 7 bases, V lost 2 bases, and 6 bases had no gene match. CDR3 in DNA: TGCGCCAGCAGCCAACGGGACAGGGCGGATGAGCAGTACTTC. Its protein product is CASSQRDRADEQYF.

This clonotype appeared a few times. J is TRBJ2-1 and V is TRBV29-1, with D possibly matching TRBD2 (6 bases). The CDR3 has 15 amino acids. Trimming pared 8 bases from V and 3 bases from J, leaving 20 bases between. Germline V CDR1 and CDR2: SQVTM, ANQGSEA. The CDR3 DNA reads TGCAGCTCCTGGGAGGTTCGGGCCCTCTACAATGAGCAGTTCTTC. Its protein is CSSWEVRALYNEQFF.

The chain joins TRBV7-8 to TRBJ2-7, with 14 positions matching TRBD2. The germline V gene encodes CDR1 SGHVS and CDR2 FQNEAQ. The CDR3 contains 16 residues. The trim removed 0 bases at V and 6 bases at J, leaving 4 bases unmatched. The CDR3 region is CASSLAGLAGVGEQYV. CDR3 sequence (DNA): TGTGCCAGCAGCTTAGCGGGACTAGCGGGAGTAGGCGAGCAGTACGTC.

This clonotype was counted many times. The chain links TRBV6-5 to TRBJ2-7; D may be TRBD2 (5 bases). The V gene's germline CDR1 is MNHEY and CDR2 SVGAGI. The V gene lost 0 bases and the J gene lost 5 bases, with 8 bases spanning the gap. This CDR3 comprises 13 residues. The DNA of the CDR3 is TGTGCCAGCAGTTACTCGAGAGGGAACGAGCAGTACTTC. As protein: CASSYSRGNEQYF.

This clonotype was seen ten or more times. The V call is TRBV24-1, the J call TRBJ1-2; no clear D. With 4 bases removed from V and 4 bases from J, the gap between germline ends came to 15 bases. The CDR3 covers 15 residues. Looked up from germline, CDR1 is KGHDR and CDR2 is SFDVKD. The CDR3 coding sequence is TGTGCCACCAGTGACCCACGGACCGGTGCCTATGGCTACACCTTC. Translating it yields CATSDPRTGAYGYTF.

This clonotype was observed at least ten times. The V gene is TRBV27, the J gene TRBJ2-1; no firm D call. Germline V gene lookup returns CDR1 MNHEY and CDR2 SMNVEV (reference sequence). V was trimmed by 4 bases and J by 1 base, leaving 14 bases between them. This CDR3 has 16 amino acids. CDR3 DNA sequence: TGTGCCAGCAGTTCCCGACCCTTAGAGTCCTACAATGAGCAGTTCTTC. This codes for CASSSRPLESYNEQFF.

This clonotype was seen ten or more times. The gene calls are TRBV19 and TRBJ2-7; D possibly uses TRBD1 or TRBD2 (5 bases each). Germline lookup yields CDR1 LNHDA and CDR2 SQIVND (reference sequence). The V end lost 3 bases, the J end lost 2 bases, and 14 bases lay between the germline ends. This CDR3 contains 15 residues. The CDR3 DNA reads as TGTGCCAGTAGTATCGGGCACTTGGGGGCCTACGAGCAGTACGTC. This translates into CASSIGHLGAYEQYV.

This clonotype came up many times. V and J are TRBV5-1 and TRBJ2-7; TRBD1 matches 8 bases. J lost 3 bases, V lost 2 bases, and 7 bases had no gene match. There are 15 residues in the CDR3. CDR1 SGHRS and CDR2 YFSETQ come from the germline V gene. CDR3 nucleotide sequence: TGCGCCAGCAGCTTAGGGGGACAGGAAAGCTACGAGCAGTACGTC. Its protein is CASSLGGQESYEQYV.

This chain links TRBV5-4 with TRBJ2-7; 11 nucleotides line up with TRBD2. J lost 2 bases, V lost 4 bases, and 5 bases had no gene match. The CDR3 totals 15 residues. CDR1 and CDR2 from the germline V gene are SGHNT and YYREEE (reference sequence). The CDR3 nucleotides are TGTGCCAGCAGCCCCGGGACTAGCGGCCCCTACGAGCAGTACTTC. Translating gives CASSPGTSGPYEQYF.